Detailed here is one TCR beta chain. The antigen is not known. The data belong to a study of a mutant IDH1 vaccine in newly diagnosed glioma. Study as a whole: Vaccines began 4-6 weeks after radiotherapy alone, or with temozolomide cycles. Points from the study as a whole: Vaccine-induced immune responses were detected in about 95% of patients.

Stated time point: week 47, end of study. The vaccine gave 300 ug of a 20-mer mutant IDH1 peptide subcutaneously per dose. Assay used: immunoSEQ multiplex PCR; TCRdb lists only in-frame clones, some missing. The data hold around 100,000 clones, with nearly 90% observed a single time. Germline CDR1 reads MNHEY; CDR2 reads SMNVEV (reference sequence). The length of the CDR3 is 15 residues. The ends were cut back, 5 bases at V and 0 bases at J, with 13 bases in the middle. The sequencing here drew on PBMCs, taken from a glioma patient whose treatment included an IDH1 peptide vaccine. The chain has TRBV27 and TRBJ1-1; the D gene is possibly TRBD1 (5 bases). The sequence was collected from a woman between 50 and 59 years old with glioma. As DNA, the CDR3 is TGTGCCAGCAGTCAAAGGGACCGAGTGAACACTGAAGCTTTCTTT. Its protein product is CASSQRDRVNTEAFF.